This T cell receptor (beta chain) comes out of a study of identifying expanded T cells in peripheral blood. Study results and limitations: Clone count variance between roughly two-week samples rose with total template count.

The assay was immunoSEQ multiplex PCR, and TCRdb's table has in-frame clones only and misses some. The sample includes roughly 96,000 clones, approximately 85% seen only once; the top ten take approximately 5.4%. The CDR3 length is 13 residues. V dropped 7 bases and J dropped 3 bases, with 13 bases sitting between them. Germline CDR1 SGHNT, CDR2 YENEEA. Concerning this clone: The antigen remains undetermined.

During the collection period, no donor immune events like infections were recorded. The chain is built from TRBV11-3 and TRBJ2-7; possibly TRBD1 or TRBD2 for D (6 bases each). This clonotype was obtained from a person aged 18 to 75 in good health. The sample taken for sequencing was blood. The CDR3 sequence: CASTPGGGYEQYF. As DNA, the CDR3 is TGTGCCAGCACCCCCGGGGGCGGCTACGAGCAGTACTTC. Variable domain in full (rest from reference TRBV11-3 and TRBJ2-7): EAGVVQSPRYKIIEKKQPVAFWCNPISGHNTLYWYLQNLGQGPELLIRYENEEAVDDSQLPKDRFSAERLKGVDSTLKIQPAELGDSAVYLCASTPGGGYEQYFGPGTRLTVT.